Listed below are T cell receptor beta chains from one sample, sequenced in a study of vaccination and CD4 T cells after COVID-19. Their recognized antigens are unknown. TCRdb called the PCR reads again in MiXCR, with one record for every CDR3 protein. The sample contains approximately 20,000 distinct CDR3 sequences, around two fifths of which appear only once. Sequencing used cultured CD4+ T cells from blood. Receptors originate from a human donor with COVID-19. The CDR3 runs from the conserved cysteine through the conserved F or W. The order of the fields is V gene, D gene, clone size, J gene, CDR3 DNA, CDR3 protein. D genes are given only for firm matches. Only part of the rows carry a size: once, few, many, or a class if the clone is expanded.

TRBV7-9	-	few	TRBJ2-3	TGTGCCAGCGGTAACACAGATACGCAGTATTTT	CASGNTDTQYF
TRBV20-1	-	-	TRBJ2-7	TGCAGTGCAAAACTCCCCACAAGTAGCGAGCAGTACTTC	CSAKLPTSSEQYF
TRBV29-1	-	-	TRBJ2-3	TGCAGCGTCCGAGTTGGCGTGGCGGGTCTGAGCACAGATACGCAGTATTTT	CSVRVGVAGLSTDTQYF
TRBV19	TRBD1	-	TRBJ2-7	TGTGCCAGTAGTATACGCCCGGACAGGGGGTACGAGCAGTACTTC	CASSIRPDRGYEQYF
TRBV11-2	-	once	TRBJ2-1	TGTGCCAGCACCCTACGAGGGAGGAATGAGCAGTTCTTC	CASTLRGRNEQFF
TRBV24-1	TRBD1	-	TRBJ1-2	TGTGCCACCAGTGATGGGCCAAGGACAGGGAAGAATCATGGCTACACCTTC	CATSDGPRTGKNHGYTF
TRBV6-2/TRBV6-3	-	-	TRBJ1-6	TGTGCCAGCAGTTTTCCAGGGGCAAATTCACCCCTCCACTTT	CASSFPGANSPLHF
TRBV28	-	few	TRBJ2-1	TGTGCCAGCAGCTCCTCGGGGCCATACAATGAGCAGTTCTTC	CASSSSGPYNEQFF
TRBV4-1	-	-	TRBJ1-3	TGCGCCAGCAGCCATAGGGGAGACTCTGGAAACACCATATATTTT	CASSHRGDSGNTIYF
TRBV10-3	-	-	TRBJ2-7	TGTGCCATCAGTGAGTCTGTGAAGGTTGGGGGCTACGAGCAGTACTTC	CAISESVKVGGYEQYF
TRBV7-8	-	few	TRBJ1-5	TGTGCCAGCACCCCGATCGCCCGAGATCAGCCCCAGCATTTT	CASTPIARDQPQHF
TRBV12-3/TRBV12-4	-	-	TRBJ1-5	TGTGCCAGCACCCCGGACAGTAATCAGCCCCAGCATTTT	CASTPDSNQPQHF
TRBV20-1	-	few	TRBJ2-5	TGCAGTGCTAGAGATCTGATGGGCGTGGAGACCCAGTACTTC	CSARDLMGVETQYF
TRBV20-1	TRBD2	-	TRBJ2-1	TGCAGTGCTACTAGCGGGACTGAGCAGTTCTTC	CSATSGTEQFF
TRBV10-3	-	few	TRBJ2-2	TGTGCCATCAGTGAGTCACAGGGAAACACCGGGGAGCTGTTTTTT	CAISESQGNTGELFF
TRBV10-3	-	few	TRBJ1-1	TGTGCCATCAGTACCACAGGCCCCGACACTGAAGCTTTCTTT	CAISTTGPDTEAFF
TRBV2	-	-	TRBJ1-2	TGTGCCAGCAGTCAGAGAGAGGGTATAGTCGATGGCTACACCTTC	CASSQREGIVDGYTF
TRBV28	-	-	TRBJ2-2	TGTGCCAGTAAAAACAGGTTCACCGGGGAGCTGTTTTTT	CASKNRFTGELFF
TRBV5-1	TRBD1	-	TRBJ1-6	TGCGCCAGTGGACAGGGGGTGACTTCACCCCTCCACTTT	CASGQGVTSPLHF
TRBV7-2	-	-	TRBJ2-3	TGTGCCAGCAGCTTAGAGGGGCCCCCCCCAGATACGCAGTATTTT	CASSLEGPPPDTQYF
TRBV4-1	-	once	TRBJ1-5	TGCGCCAGCAGCCATGAACGCTATAGCAATCAGCCCCAGCATTTT	CASSHERYSNQPQHF
TRBV19	TRBD1	-	TRBJ1-2	TGTGCCAGTAGCTCGACAGGGGGGAACTATGGCTACACCTTC	CASSSTGGNYGYTF
TRBV19	TRBD1	-	TRBJ1-4	TGTGCCAGTAGTATATACGGACAGGGGTATGAAAAACTGTTTTTT	CASSIYGQGYEKLFF
TRBV7-2	TRBD1	-	TRBJ1-2	TGTGCCAGCAGCTTAGCGGGGACAGGGGGCTCTTCTCGGGATGGCTACACCTTC	CASSLAGTGGSSRDGYTF
TRBV24-1	-	-	TRBJ2-5	TGTGCCACCAGAAAACCGGGTAAAGAGACCCAGTACTTC	CATRKPGKETQYF
TRBV24-1	-	few	TRBJ2-7	TGTGCCACCAGTGACTCCGGGACACAAAGACGCGAGCAGTACTTC	CATSDSGTQRREQYF
TRBV27	-	-	TRBJ1-1	TGTGCCAGCAGTTTGGCGGTTGGGGGTGAAGCTTTCTTT	CASSLAVGGEAFF
TRBV20-1	TRBD2	few	TRBJ2-1	TGCAGTGCTAGAGGTCTAGCGGGGGGGATCTCCTACAATGAGCAGTTCTTC	CSARGLAGGISYNEQFF
TRBV12-3/TRBV12-4	TRBD2	-	TRBJ2-7	TGTGCCAGCACTGGGACTAGCAACGAGCAGTACTTC	CASTGTSNEQYF
TRBV7-9	-	-	TRBJ2-7	TGTGCCAGCAGCTTTAGTCTCCCGGGGAGCGAGCAGTACTTC	CASSFSLPGSEQYF
TRBV7-9	-	-	TRBJ2-7	TGTGCCAGCAGCTTCGACGGGGCTCTGCAGTACTTC	CASSFDGALQYF
TRBV7-2	TRBD1	-	TRBJ1-2	TGTGCCAGCAGCCCGACAGGGGAGGGTGGCTACACCTTC	CASSPTGEGGYTF
TRBV6-1	-	once	TRBJ1-1	TGTGCCAGCAGCCCCTGGACGGAGAACACTGAAGCTTTCTTT	CASSPWTENTEAFF
TRBV27	-	-	TRBJ2-5	TGTGCCAGCAGTTTAACCAACAGGGGAGGCCGCGGAGAGACCCAGTACTTC	CASSLTNRGGRGETQYF
TRBV20-1	TRBD2	few	TRBJ2-3	TGCAGTGCTAGTATAACTAGCGGGGGTTCCCAAGGGAATACGCAGTATTTT	CSASITSGGSQGNTQYF